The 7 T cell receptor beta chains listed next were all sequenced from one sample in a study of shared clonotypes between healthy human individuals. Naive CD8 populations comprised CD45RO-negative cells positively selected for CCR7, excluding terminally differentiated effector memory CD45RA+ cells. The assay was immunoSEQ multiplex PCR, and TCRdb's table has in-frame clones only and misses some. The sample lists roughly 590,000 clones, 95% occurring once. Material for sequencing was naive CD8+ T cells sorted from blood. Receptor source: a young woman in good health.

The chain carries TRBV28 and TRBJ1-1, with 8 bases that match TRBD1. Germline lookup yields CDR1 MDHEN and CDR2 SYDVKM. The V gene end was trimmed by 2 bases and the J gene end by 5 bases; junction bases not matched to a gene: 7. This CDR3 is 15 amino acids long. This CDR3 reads CASSLTGQGATEAFF. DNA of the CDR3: TGTGCCAGCAGTTTAACGGGGCAGGGGGCGACTGAAGCTTTCTTT.

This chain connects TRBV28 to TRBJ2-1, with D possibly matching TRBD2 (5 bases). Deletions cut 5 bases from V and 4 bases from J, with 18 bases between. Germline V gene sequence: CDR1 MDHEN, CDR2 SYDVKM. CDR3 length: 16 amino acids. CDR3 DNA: TGTGCCAGCAGTGGCGAGGAACGGCGGGCTTACAATGAGCAGTTCTTC. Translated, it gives CASSGEERRAYNEQFF.

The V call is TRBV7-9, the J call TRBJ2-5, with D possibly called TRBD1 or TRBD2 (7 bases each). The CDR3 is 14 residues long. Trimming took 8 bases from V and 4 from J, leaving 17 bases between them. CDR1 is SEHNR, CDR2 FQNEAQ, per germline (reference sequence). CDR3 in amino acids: CASWTRGLGETQYF. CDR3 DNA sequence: TGTGCCAGCTGGACTAGGGGGCTCGGAGAGACCCAGTACTTC.

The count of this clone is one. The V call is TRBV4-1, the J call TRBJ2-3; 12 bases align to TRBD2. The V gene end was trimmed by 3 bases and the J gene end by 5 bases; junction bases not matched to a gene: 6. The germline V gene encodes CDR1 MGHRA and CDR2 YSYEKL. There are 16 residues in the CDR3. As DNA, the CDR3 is TGCGCCAGCAGCCAGGCCCTAGCGGGAGGGTTAGATACGCAGTATTTT. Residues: CASSQALAGGLDTQYF.

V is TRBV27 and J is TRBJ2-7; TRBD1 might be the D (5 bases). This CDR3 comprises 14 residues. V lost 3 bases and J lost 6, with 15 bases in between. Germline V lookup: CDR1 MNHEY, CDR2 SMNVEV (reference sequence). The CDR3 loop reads CASSLSGMGLEQYF. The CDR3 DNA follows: TGTGCCAGCAGTTTGAGTGGTATGGGGCTCGAGCAGTACTTC.

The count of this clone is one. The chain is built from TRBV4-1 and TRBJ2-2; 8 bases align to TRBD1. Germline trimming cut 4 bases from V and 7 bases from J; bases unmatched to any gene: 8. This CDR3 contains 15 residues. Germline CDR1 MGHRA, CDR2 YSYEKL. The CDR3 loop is CASSLGQGLIGELFF. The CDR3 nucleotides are TGCGCCAGCAGCCTTGGACAGGGATTAATCGGGGAGCTGTTTTTT.

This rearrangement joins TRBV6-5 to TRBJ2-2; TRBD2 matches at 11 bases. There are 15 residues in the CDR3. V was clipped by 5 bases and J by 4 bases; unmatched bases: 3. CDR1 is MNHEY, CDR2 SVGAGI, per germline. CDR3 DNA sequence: TGTGCCAGCAGTCTACTAGCGGGAGTCACCGGGGAGCTGTTTTTT. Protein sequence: CASSLLAGVTGELFF.